Detailed here is one T cell receptor beta chain. Its antigen is not identified. These data originate in a study of T cell responses to AZD1222 COVID-19 vaccine. Study background: Second-dose timings of about 4 or about 12 weeks were pooled.

Libraries were prepared by immunoSEQ multiplex PCR; TCRdb keeps only in-frame clonotypes and omits some of them. The table has about 120,000 clones, approximately 87% seen once; the top ten hold about 12%. Germline V gene data show CDR1 as MDHEN and CDR2 as SYDVKM. The V gene end was trimmed by 5 bases and the J gene end by 2 bases; junction bases not matched to a gene: 8. The CDR3 spans 15 residues. Notes on the study in general: Regions 160-218 and 743-854 held dominance among vaccine-associated CD4 TCRs, which spanned spike. Donors, mostly white British, included more females; clonal diversity was possibly underestimated.

The sample in question was peripheral blood, obtained on day 0 of AZD1222 vaccination. The chain joins TRBV28 to TRBJ2-7; 8 bases align to TRBD2. This clonotype originated in an adult in good health. The CDR3 loop is CASSPATSATYEQYF. The CDR3 DNA sequence: TGTGCCAGCAGTCCGGCGACTAGCGCGACCTACGAGCAGTACTTC. Variable domain in full (rest from reference TRBV28 and TRBJ2-7): DVKVTQSSRYLVKRTGEKVFLECVQDMDHENMFWYRQDPGLGLRLIYFSYDVKMKEKGDIPEGYSVSREKKERFSLILESASTNQTSMYLCASSPATSATYEQYFGPGTRLTVT.